These T cell receptor beta chains were read from a single sample in a study of shared clonotypes between healthy human individuals. Sequenced by immunoSEQ multiplex PCR; TCRdb stores in-frame clones only, minus some. The sample lists under 2.5 million clones; about 90% were seen once. Material for sequencing was naive CD4+ T cells from PBMCs. Every receptor here comes from a young man in good health. Some clones in this sample may be carry-over from other donors' samples. Both conserved end residues are part of each CDR3. D genes are given only for firm matches. Part of the rows lack a size; the others show once, few, many or a class for expanded clones.

>TRBV5-1|TRBD1|NA|TRBJ1-2
CASSPTGDYGYTF
TGCGCCAGCAGCCCAACAGGGGACTATGGCTACACCTTC
>TRBV5-4|NA|NA|TRBJ2-7
CASSLYVGPAYEQYF
TGTGCCAGCAGCTTGTATGTAGGGCCGGCCTACGAGCAGTACTTC
>TRBV6-1|NA|NA|TRBJ1-1
CASSVGTMRPEAFF
TGTGCCAGCAGTGTCGGGACGATGAGGCCTGAAGCTTTCTTT
>TRBV9|TRBD1|NA|TRBJ2-1
CASSDRDRKYNEQFF
TGTGCCAGCAGCGACCGGGACAGGAAATACAATGAGCAGTTCTTC
>TRBV9|TRBD2|NA|TRBJ2-1
CASSVGSGVAGRNEQFF
TGTGCCAGCAGCGTAGGCTCTGGGGTAGCGGGACGGAATGAGCAGTTCTTC
>TRBV28|TRBD1|NA|TRBJ1-4
CAIQAPRGRRNEKLFF
TGTGCCATTCAAGCACCCAGGGGGCGTAGGAATGAAAAACTGTTTTTT
>TRBV28|NA|NA|TRBJ2-7
CASSTVGVVQYEQYF
TGTGCCAGCAGCACGGTCGGAGTCGTTCAGTACGAGCAGTACTTC
>TRBV2|NA|NA|TRBJ2-7
CASSESRTARPRGEQYF
TGTGCCAGCAGTGAAAGTCGCACAGCTAGGCCTCGGGGTGAGCAGTACTTC
>TRBV11-1|TRBD2|once|TRBJ2-2
CASSSRGERTGELFF
TGTGCCAGCAGCTCCCGGGGGGAACGGACCGGGGAGCTGTTTTTT
>TRBV9|NA|NA|TRBJ2-7
CASSTTARGDEQYF
TGTGCCAGCAGCACCACGGCGAGGGGAGACGAGCAGTACTTC
>TRBV2|NA|NA|TRBJ2-3
CASRTAGPTYTDTQYF
TGTGCCAGCAGAACAGCGGGCCCCACTTACACAGATACGCAGTATTTT
>TRBV28|NA|NA|TRBJ2-1
CASSPTVNEQFF
TGTGCCAGCAGCCCGACAGTCAATGAGCAGTTCTTC
>TRBV9|NA|NA|TRBJ2-5
CASSPAVGVGETQYF
TGTGCCAGCAGCCCCGCGGTTGGAGTTGGGGAGACCCAGTACTTC
>TRBV7-2|TRBD2|NA|TRBJ2-1
CASSSGTSGYNEQFF
TGTGCCAGCAGCTCGGGAACTAGCGGATACAATGAGCAGTTCTTC
>TRBV6-5|NA|NA|TRBJ2-1
CASRKGLYYYNEQFF
TGTGCCAGCAGGAAGGGCCTATATTATTACAATGAGCAGTTCTTC
>TRBV7-9|TRBD2|NA|TRBJ2-7
CASSSPAGGPSYEQYF
TGTGCCAGCAGCTCTCCCGCGGGGGGGCCTTCCTACGAGCAGTACTTC